Following are 23 T cell receptor beta chains from one sample sequenced in a study of long-term antiretroviral therapy in people with HIV. It was version v3.0 of the immunoSEQ assay that was run at survey level. Measured with immunoSEQ multiplex PCR; TCRdb has only the in-frame clones, and not every one. The sample contains more than 20,000 clones, 85% to 90% of which appear only once. Sample: unsorted PBMCs, taken 1.9 years after starting antiretroviral therapy. The source of these receptors is a woman younger than 45 with HIV.

This chain links TRBV12-5 with TRBJ2-1; D might be TRBD1 or TRBD2, each matching 6 bases. Germline values: CDR1 LGHNT, CDR2 FRNRAP. V lost 4 bases and J lost 5, with 12 bases in between. The CDR3 loop spans 14 amino acids. CDR3 nucleotide sequence: TGTGCTAGTGGTTCGTCTGGGGGGCACAATGAGCAGTTCTTC. This encodes CASGSSGGHNEQFF.

This clone was seen once. J is TRBJ1-4 and V is TRBV19; D is perhaps TRBD1 (5 bases). CDR3 size: 13 residues. The V and J ends lost 4 bases and 4 bases respectively, with 7 bases between them. Germline V CDR1 and CDR2: LNHDA, SQIVND (reference sequence). This CDR3 reads CASSNRNNEKLFF. The CDR3 bases are TGTGCCAGTAGTAACAGGAATAATGAAAAACTGTTTTTT.

The rearrangement uses TRBV6-1 and TRBJ1-2; 7 positions agree with TRBD1. Trimming removed 4 bases from V and 0 bases from J; junction bases left unmatched: 11. The CDR3 has 17 amino acids. Looked up from germline, CDR1 is MNHNS and CDR2 is SASEGT. CDR3 sequence: CASSGPRSGTANYGYTF. The CDR3 DNA reads as TGTGCCAGCAGTGGACCCCGTTCCGGGACAGCTAACTATGGCTACACCTTC.

The chain combines TRBV5-8 with TRBJ2-3; no clear D gene. The CDR3 totals 14 residues. The V and J ends lost 2 bases and 2 bases respectively, with 9 bases between them. Looked up from germline, CDR1 is SGHTS and CDR2 is YDEGEE. Here the CDR3 reads CASSLRGSTDTQYF. DNA of the CDR3: TGTGCCAGCAGCTTACGTGGGTCCACAGATACGCAGTATTTT.

The chain recombines TRBV2 with TRBJ1-2, with 9 bases that match TRBD1. Germline CDR1 is SNHLY and CDR2 is FYNNEI. Trimming removed 5 bases from V and 8 bases from J; junction bases left unmatched: 12. The CDR3 consists of 15 residues. In nucleotides, the CDR3 is TGTGCCAGCAGTAGCCAGGGACAGGGTCAGTGGGGCTACACCTTC. It yields the protein CASSSQGQGQWGYTF.

V usage is TRBV6-6 and J usage is TRBJ1-2; maybe TRBD1 (5 bases). The CDR3 is 13 amino acids. Germline V gene data show CDR1 as MNHNY and CDR2 as SVGAGI (reference sequence). Trimming pared 2 bases from V and 4 bases from J, leaving 8 bases between. CDR3 loop: CASSYGRGYGYTF. CDR3 nucleotides: TGTGCCAGCAGTTACGGTAGGGGCTATGGCTACACCTTC.

This chain's CDR3 is CASSPSSSYEQYV. The CDR3 nucleotides read TGTGCCAGCTCACCGTCAAGCTCCTACGAGCAGTACGTC. The chain links TRBV18 to TRBJ2-7; D is unclear. The germline V gene has CDR1 KGHSH and CDR2 LQKENI. This CDR3 spans 13 amino acids. The V gene lost 3 bases and the J gene lost 0 bases, with 6 bases spanning the gap.

The chain carries TRBV5-1 and TRBJ1-3, with a weak D call TRBD1 (6 bases). V lost 4 bases and J 0 bases, leaving 11 bases between the germline ends. The CDR3 is 15 amino acids. Germline V gene sequence: CDR1 SGHRS, CDR2 YFSETQ. The CDR3 region has the DNA TGCGCCAGCAGCCGGGACATGGGCTCTGGAAACACCATATATTTT. Translating gives CASSRDMGSGNTIYF.

The CDR3 sequence: CASRRLAGGRETQYF. The CDR3 nucleotides read TGTGCCAGCAGACGACTAGCGGGGGGGCGTGAGACCCAGTACTTC. The chain joins TRBV6-5 to TRBJ2-5; TRBD2 matches 14 bases. Germline V lookup: CDR1 MNHEY, CDR2 SVGAGI. The length of the CDR3 is 15 residues. V shed 6 bases and J 5 bases; nucleotides not matched to a gene: 5.

This clone was seen just once. The chain combines TRBV11-2 with TRBJ1-5, with D possibly TRBD1 on 6 matching bases. CDR1 SGHAT and CDR2 FQNNGV come from the germline V gene. V lost 1 base and J lost 0, with 10 bases in between. The CDR3 sequence is 16 residues long. The CDR3 DNA reads as TGTGCCAGCAGCTTAGGGACAGCTTATAGCAATCAGCCCCAGCATTTT. Its translation: CASSLGTAYSNQPQHF.

In DNA form, the CDR3 reads TGTGCCAGTAGTATCGAGGACAGGAGATACGAGCAGTACTTC. Translating gives CASSIEDRRYEQYF. This rearrangement joins TRBV19 to TRBJ2-7; TRBD1 aligns across 7 bases. CDR3 length: 14 residues. Per germline, CDR1 LNHDA and CDR2 SQIVND (reference sequence). V was clipped by 3 bases and J by 4 bases; unmatched bases: 6.

The chain employs TRBV4-1 and TRBJ2-5; 9 positions match TRBD2. The V gene end was trimmed by 6 bases and the J gene end by 5 bases; junction bases not matched to a gene: 7. The CDR3 has 14 amino acids. CDR1 MGHRA and CDR2 YSYEKL come from the germline V gene. CDR3 in amino acids: CASSTLAGRETQYF. CDR3 nucleotide sequence: TGCGCCAGCAGTACCCTAGCGGGACGGGAGACCCAGTACTTC.

The chain has TRBV10-3 and TRBJ1-6; D unclear. The germline V gene has CDR1 ENHRY and CDR2 SYGVKD. V lost 10 bases to trimming and J lost 2 bases, with 12 bases between them. The CDR3 loop spans 14 amino acids. This CDR3 is CATRPEAYNSPLHF. The CDR3 region has the DNA TGTGCCACTCGGCCTGAGGCCTATAATTCACCCCTCCACTTT.

V is TRBV4-1 and J is TRBJ1-4; D gene unclear. V was cut by 3 bases and J by 1 base, with 24 bases left in between. CDR3 length equals 20 residues. CDR1 is MGHRA, CDR2 YSYEKL, per germline. The CDR3 coding sequence is TGCGCCAGCAGCCACGGGTCTCCCGGTCCTCTTTTAGGAACTAATGAAAAACTGTTTTTT. Translated, it gives CASSHGSPGPLLGTNEKLFF.

The CDR3 DNA reads as TGTGCCAGCAGTACAGGGGGCCGCACAGATACGCAGTATTTT. Translating it yields CASSTGGRTDTQYF. V usage is TRBV7-9 and J usage is TRBJ2-3; 9 bases map to TRBD1. The CDR3 contains 14 residues. CDR1 and CDR2 from the germline V gene are SEHNR and FQNEAQ (reference sequence). The V gene end was trimmed by 6 bases and the J gene end by 1 base; junction bases not matched to a gene: 2.

This chain uses TRBV12-5 with TRBJ2-1, with D possibly TRBD2 on 5 matching bases. This CDR3 has 14 residues. V gave up 4 bases and J gave up 3 bases, with 10 bases separating them. Germline V CDR1 and CDR2: LGHNT, FRNRAP. The CDR3 DNA reads as TGTGCTAGTGGTTCGGGGTCGGTCTACAATGAGCAGTTCTTC. It encodes CASGSGSVYNEQFF.

The V call is TRBV5-1, the J call TRBJ2-3; possible D gene TRBD2, 6 bases. V lost 0 bases and J lost 6, with 14 bases in between. This CDR3 is 15 amino acids long. The germline CDR1 and CDR2 sequences are SGHRS and YFSETQ. The CDR3 loop reads CASSLGGVGGDTQYF. In nucleotides, the CDR3 is TGCGCCAGCAGCTTGGGCGGCGTTGGGGGGGATACGCAGTATTTT.

This chain links TRBV6-1 with TRBJ1-2, with D hard to call. This CDR3 is built from 13 residues. The V and J ends lost 1 base and 5 bases respectively, with 8 bases between them. Germline V gene sequence: CDR1 MNHNS, CDR2 SASEGT. CDR3 sequence (DNA): TGTGCCAGCAGTGAAGAGCCCGATTATGGCTACACCTTC. This encodes CASSEEPDYGYTF.

This clone has just one count. V and J are TRBV6-1 and TRBJ2-1; TRBD2 matches at 10 bases. Germline CDR1 MNHNS, CDR2 SASEGT. V shed 6 bases and J 7 bases; nucleotides not matched to a gene: 6. The CDR3 contains 14 residues. The CDR3 is CASRSGGASNEQFF. In nucleotides, the CDR3 is TGTGCCAGCAGGAGCGGGGGGGCCTCGAATGAGCAGTTCTTC.

J is TRBJ1-6 and V is TRBV2; 9 positions agree with TRBD1. The V gene end was trimmed by 3 bases and the J gene end by 10 bases; junction bases not matched to a gene: 7. Germline-derived CDR1 and CDR2 are SNHLY and FYNNEI. CDR3 length equals 15 residues. CDR3 amino acids: CASSDIIQGASPLHF. In nucleotides, the CDR3 is TGTGCCAGCAGTGATATTATACAGGGGGCATCACCCCTCCACTTT.

This clone showed up just once. The V gene is TRBV27, the J gene TRBJ2-3, with 11 positions matching TRBD2. The ends lost 5 bases at V and 1 base at J; junction bases unmatched: 5. Per germline, CDR1 MNHEY and CDR2 SMNVEV (reference sequence). This CDR3 contains 16 residues. CDR3 nucleotides: TGTGCCAGCAGTCCACAGACTAGCGGGGGCACAGATACGCAGTATTTT. This encodes CASSPQTSGGTDTQYF.

This chain links TRBV9 with TRBJ1-1, with TRBD1 as a possible D gene (5 bases). Trimming took off 3 bases at V and 5 bases at J, with 8 bases between the two ends. From germline, CDR1 is SGDLS and CDR2 YYNGEE. The CDR3 sequence is 12 residues long. As DNA, the CDR3 is TGTGCCAGCAGCGGACGGGGGACTGAAGCTTTCTTT. It codes for CASSGRGTEAFF.

The genes are TRBV9 and TRBJ1-1; a weak D match, TRBD1 (5 bases). V was clipped by 4 bases and J by 4 bases, with 17 bases between them. Germline loops: CDR1 SGDLS, CDR2 YYNGEE. This CDR3 spans 15 amino acids. The CDR3 DNA follows: TGTGCCAGCAGCCCCCAGGTGGGGCGAATCACTGAAGCTTTCTTT. Residues: CASSPQVGRITEAFF.